The table lists the clone carrying this T cell receptor beta chain with many counts. What it recognizes is unknown. This specimen comes from a study of T-cell reconstitution after alpha-beta-depleted transplantation in children. General observations from the study: T-cell counts and diversity at one year following transplant were attributed mainly to newly produced T cells.

TCRbeta library construction was performed incorporating unique molecular identifiers. One entry per CDR3 protein results from TCRdb running MiXCR on the PCR reads. The data hold roughly 160,000 distinct CDR3 sequences, with around 10% observed a single time. Germline CDR1 is ENHRY and CDR2 is SYGVKD. V lost 9 bases to trimming and J lost 6 bases; unmatched junction nucleotides: 8. CDR3 size: 13 residues. This sequence originates from a boy between 2 and 10 years old with acute myeloid leukemia, due to receive a stem cell transplant. The V call is TRBV10-3, the J call TRBJ2-3; 8 bases line up with TRBD2. Sample: PBMCs, taken before TCRalphabeta/CD19-depleted stem cell transplant. The CDR3 loop reads CAIQREQGDTQYF. The DNA of the CDR3 is TGTGCCATACAGCGGGAGCAGGGGGATACGCAGTATTTT.